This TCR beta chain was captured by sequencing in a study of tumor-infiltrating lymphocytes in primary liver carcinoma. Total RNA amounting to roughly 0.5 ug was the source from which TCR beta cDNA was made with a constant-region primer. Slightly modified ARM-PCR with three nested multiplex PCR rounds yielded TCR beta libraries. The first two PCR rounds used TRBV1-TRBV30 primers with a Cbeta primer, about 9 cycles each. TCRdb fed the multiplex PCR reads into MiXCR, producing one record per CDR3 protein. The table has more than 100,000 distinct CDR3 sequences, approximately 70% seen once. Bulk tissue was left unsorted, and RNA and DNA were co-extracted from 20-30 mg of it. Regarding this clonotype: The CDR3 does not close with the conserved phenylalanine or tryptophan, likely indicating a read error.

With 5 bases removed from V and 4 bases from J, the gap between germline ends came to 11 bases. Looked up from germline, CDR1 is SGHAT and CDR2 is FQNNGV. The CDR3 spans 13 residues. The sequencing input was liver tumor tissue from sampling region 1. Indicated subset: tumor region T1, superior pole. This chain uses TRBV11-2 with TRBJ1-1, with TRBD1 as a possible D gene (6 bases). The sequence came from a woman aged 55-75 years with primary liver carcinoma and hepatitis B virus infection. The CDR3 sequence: CASSTQGSTEAFL. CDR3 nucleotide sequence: TGTGCCAGCAGCACCCAGGGGAGCACTGAAGCTTTCCTT.